The clone carrying this T cell receptor (beta chain) was detected once. Its antigen is undetermined. These data are taken from a study of cytomegalovirus exposure and HLA in healthy donors. Points from the study as a whole: Links to common viral pathogens appeared, in a later analysis, for several of the most significant clusters. Excluded were some V segments that proved indistinguishable, including TRBV6-2 and TRBV6-3.

It was with 60 Vbeta and 13 Jbeta primers that the PCR ran. The protocol was immunoSEQ multiplex PCR, while the TCRdb copy is restricted to in-frame clones and leaves out a portion. The sample lists around 150,000 clones, about 75% seen once, with over 1.2% in the top ten. The V segment lost 6 bases and the J segment 3 bases; nucleotides outside the gene matches: 3. Germline V CDR1 and CDR2: MNHEY, SMNVEV (reference sequence). The CDR3 sequence is 13 residues long. The TCR sequence derives from a man between 18 and 35 years old in good health and CMV-seronegative. The specimen sequenced was PBMCs. This chain connects TRBV27 to TRBJ1-1, with 8 bases aligning to TRBD1. CDR3 sequence reads: CASRDREDTEAFF. The CDR3 DNA reads TGTGCCAGCAGGGACAGGGAGGACACTGAAGCTTTCTTT.